These 20 T cell receptor beta chains were all obtained from the same sample, sequenced in a study of OX40 agonist ivuxolimab in advanced cancers. Produced via immunoSEQ multiplex PCR; TCRdb's table is partial and in-frame only. The repertoire holds 95,000 to 100,000 clones, with around 94% as singletons. The sequencing used CD4+ or CD8+ T cells sorted from blood, collected in a trial of the OX40 agonist ivuxolimab. Receptors were obtained from an adult with an advanced solid tumor such as melanoma, head and neck, liver or kidney cancer.

V and J are TRBV4-3 and TRBJ2-1; 7 bases match TRBD2. The CDR3 runs 13 residues. The germline CDR1 and CDR2 sequences are LGHNA and YSLEER. Unmatched junction bases numbered 2, after V lost 0 bases and J lost 9 bases. DNA of the CDR3: TGCGCCAGCAGCCAAGATAGGGAGGGTGAGCAGTTCTTC. This encodes CASSQDREGEQFF.

The gene calls are TRBV27 and TRBJ1-5; D is ambiguous. Germline V gene lookup returns CDR1 MNHEY and CDR2 SMNVEV (reference sequence). Trimming removed 0 bases from V and 6 bases from J, with 6 bases in between. CDR3 length: 13 amino acids. The CDR3 loop reads CASSLSRRQPQHF. In DNA form, the CDR3 reads TGTGCCAGCAGTTTATCGAGGCGTCAGCCCCAGCATTTT.

This clone was seen once. In DNA, the CDR3 is TGCGCCAGCAGCTTGCTTCCGGAGCAGCCCCAGCATTTT. Encoded protein: CASSLLPEQPQHF. The rearrangement joins TRBV5-1 to TRBJ1-5; the D is unclear. The CDR3 is made up of 13 amino acids. The germline V and J ends were trimmed by 1 base and 7 bases, with 9 bases remaining between them. Germline lookup yields CDR1 SGHRS and CDR2 YFSETQ. Variable domain in full (rest from reference TRBV5-1 and TRBJ1-5): KAGVTQTPRYLIKTRGQQVTLSCSPISGHRSVSWYQQTPGQGLQFLFEYFSETQRNKGNFPGRFSGRQFSNSRSEMNVSTLELGDSALYLCASSLLPEQPQHFGDGTRLSIL.

CDR3 in DNA: TGTGCCTGGAGTCGTGACGGGAACACTGAAGCTTTCTTT. This codes for CAWSRDGNTEAFF. V is TRBV30 and J is TRBJ1-1; D ambiguous. The CDR3 extends over 13 amino acids. Trimming removed 2 bases at V and 1 base at J, with 8 bases between. Looked up from germline, CDR1 is GTSNPN and CDR2 is SVGIG (reference sequence).

V usage is TRBV6-6 and J usage is TRBJ2-7, with D tentatively TRBD2 (7 bases). The CDR3 contains 12 residues. From germline, CDR1 is MNHNY and CDR2 SVGAGI (reference sequence). V was cut by 6 bases and J by 2 bases, with 8 bases left in between. CDR3 amino acids: CASRGGAYEQYF. CDR3 DNA sequence: TGTGCCAGCAGAGGGGGGGCCTACGAGCAGTACTTC.

The rearrangement joins TRBV6-5 to TRBJ1-4; 9 bases are shared with TRBD1. Per the germline V gene, CDR1 is MNHEY and CDR2 is SVGAGI. After removal of 5 bases from V and 5 bases from J, the junction contained 3 bases not matched to a gene. The CDR3 contains 14 residues. CDR3 sequence: CASSPGTGNEKLFF. The CDR3 nucleotides read TGTGCCAGCAGTCCCGGGACAGGGAATGAAAAACTGTTTTTT.

This sequence joins TRBV6-6 and TRBJ1-5; D is possibly TRBD1 (5 bases). The germline V gene has CDR1 MNHNY and CDR2 SVGAGI (reference sequence). The CDR3 is 15 amino acids. V was clipped by 4 bases and J by 7 bases, with 17 bases between them. CDR3 sequence (DNA): TGTGCCAGCAGTTTCTCCCACGACAGAGGACAGCCCCAGCATTTT. Translated, it gives CASSFSHDRGQPQHF.

This clone was picked up one time. This chain connects TRBV2 to TRBJ1-5, with D hard to call. The V and J ends lost 8 bases and 2 bases respectively, with 13 bases between them. Germline values: CDR1 SNHLY, CDR2 FYNNEI. CDR3 length: 14 amino acids. CDR3 amino acids: CASAGEAGNQPQHF. For the CDR3, the DNA is TGTGCCAGCGCAGGAGAGGCGGGCAATCAGCCCCAGCATTTT.

This chain uses TRBV2 with TRBJ2-1, with 9 bases aligning to TRBD1. Unmatched junction bases numbered 7, after V lost 4 bases and J lost 15 bases. Germline CDR1 is SNHLY and CDR2 is FYNNEI. This CDR3 region has 12 residues. The CDR3 nucleotides read TGTGCCAGCAGTGGCACAGGGGGCGGTGGGTTCTTC. Protein sequence: CASSGTGGGGFF.

The chain couples TRBV30 to TRBJ2-3, with D hard to call. V lost 5 bases, J lost 1 base, and 10 bases lay in between. The germline V gene encodes CDR1 GTSNPN and CDR2 SVGIG (reference sequence). The CDR3 is 13 amino acids. The DNA for the CDR3 is TGTGCCTGGTCGTTGTGGGGCACAGATACGCAGTATTTT. This gives the protein CAWSLWGTDTQYF.

V and J are TRBV19 and TRBJ2-1; 11 bases match TRBD2. Looked up from germline, CDR1 is LNHDA and CDR2 is SQIVND (reference sequence). The CDR3 spans 15 residues. V trimming: 5 bases; J trimming: 4 bases; junction bases outside the gene matches: 4. As DNA, the CDR3 is TGTGCCAGTAGTGTGACTAGCGGGAAATACAATGAGCAGTTCTTC. As protein: CASSVTSGKYNEQFF. The variable domain in full, with the rest retrieved from reference TRBV19 and TRBJ2-1, is DGGITQSPKYLFRKEGQNVTLSCEQNLNHDAMYWYRQDPGQGLRLIYYSQIVNDFQKGDIAEGYSVSREKKESFPLTVTSAQKNPTAFYLCASSVTSGKYNEQFFGPGTRLTVL.

This rearrangement joins TRBV6-5 to TRBJ2-3; D remains unclear. Trimming shortened V by 2 bases and J by 3 bases, and 6 bases separated the two germline ends. Germline CDR1 MNHEY, CDR2 SVGAGI. CDR3 length: 13 residues. The CDR3 sequence: CASSYVSTDTQYF. The CDR3, as DNA: TGTGCCAGCAGTTACGTCTCTACAGATACGCAGTATTTT.

The gene calls are TRBV9 and TRBJ2-1, with 8 nucleotides matching TRBD2. There are 16 residues in the CDR3. V was clipped by 2 bases and J by 0 bases; unmatched bases: 4. Germline values: CDR1 SGDLS, CDR2 YYNGEE. In DNA, the CDR3 is TGTGCCAGCAGCGTGGCGGGGGGAAGCTCCTACAATGAGCAGTTCTTC. It yields the protein CASSVAGGSSYNEQFF.

The chain has TRBV19 and TRBJ2-6, with D tentatively TRBD1 (5 bases). This CDR3 comprises 15 residues. The germline CDR1 and CDR2 sequences are LNHDA and SQIVND (reference sequence). V gave up 5 bases and J gave up 0 bases, with 8 bases separating them. The CDR3 region has the DNA TGTGCCAGTAGTTCCACAGGCTCTGGGGCCAACGTCCTGACTTTC. Protein sequence: CASSSTGSGANVLTF. Full variable domain (rest looked up from reference TRBV19 and TRBJ2-6): DGGITQSPKYLFRKEGQNVTLSCEQNLNHDAMYWYRQDPGQGLRLIYYSQIVNDFQKGDIAEGYSVSREKKESFPLTVTSAQKNPTAFYLCASSSTGSGANVLTFGAGSRLTVL.

This clone was found once. The V and J genes are TRBV2 and TRBJ1-2; 7 bases align to TRBD1. CDR3 length equals 19 residues. Germline lookup yields CDR1 SNHLY and CDR2 FYNNEI. Unmatched junction bases numbered 16, after V lost 0 bases and J lost 3 bases. Written as DNA, the CDR3 is TGTGCCAGCAGTGAAGCCCCCGACAGGGTAGGAAAACACTACTATGGCTACACCTTC. Encoded protein: CASSEAPDRVGKHYYGYTF.

This clone was seen only once. The genes are TRBV4-2 and TRBJ2-7; D is uncertain. In germline, CDR1 is LGHNA, CDR2 YNFKEQ. This CDR3 has 13 amino acids. V was trimmed by 0 bases and J by 2 bases, leaving 5 bases between them. DNA of the CDR3: TGTGCCAGCAGCCAAGATAGCACCTACGAGCAGTACTTC. This codes for CASSQDSTYEQYF.

V is TRBV18 and J is TRBJ1-4; 9 nucleotides match TRBD1. The CDR3 runs to 16 residues. V shed 6 bases and J 0 bases; nucleotides not matched to a gene: 5. Germline V gene data show CDR1 as KGHSH and CDR2 as LQKENI. CDR3 in DNA: TGTGCCAGCTCCCGGGACAGGGCTTCAACTAATGAAAAACTGTTTTTT. Its translation is CASSRDRASTNEKLFF.

V is TRBV9 and J is TRBJ2-3; no definite D call. Deletions cut 0 bases from V and 5 bases from J, with 7 bases between. The CDR3 spans 13 residues. Looked up from germline, CDR1 is SGDLS and CDR2 is YYNGEE. The CDR3 bases are TGTGCCAGCAGCGTAGGCCCCGAAGATACGCAGTATTTT. Translation gives CASSVGPEDTQYF.

This chain uses TRBV29-1 with TRBJ2-3; TRBD1 matches 7 bases. From germline, CDR1 is SQVTM and CDR2 ANQGSEA. The CDR3 length is 12 residues. V shed 8 bases, J shed 4 bases, and the junction held 6 bases outside the gene matches. CDR3 region: CSSRQGPDTQYF. In nucleotides, the CDR3 is TGCAGCTCAAGACAGGGCCCAGATACGCAGTATTTT.

This chain uses TRBV5-1 with TRBJ2-2, with TRBD2 identical over 10 bases. The germline V gene has CDR1 SGHRS and CDR2 YFSETQ. Trimming removed 2 bases from V and 0 bases from J; junction bases left unmatched: 4. The length of the CDR3 is 17 residues. The CDR3 bases are TGCGCCAGCAGCTTAGGGACTAGCGCCGCGAACACCGGGGAGCTGTTTTTT. Protein product: CASSLGTSAANTGELFF.